This record looks at one TCR beta chain sequence and its context. Time point indicated: late sampling 161 to 241 days after vaccination in a few convalescent patients. Using its own MiXCR run on the PCR reads, TCRdb lists one record per CDR3 protein. The data contain roughly 28,000 distinct CDR3 sequences, roughly 50% of them singletons. The data are from a study of vaccination and CD4 T cells after COVID-19. Study context: Six males and four females, two of them Hispanic, were enrolled as convalescents. The BNT162b2 or mRNA-1273 vaccine was given to participants in two doses. With a range of 35 to 161, the median interval from diagnosis to drawing post-COVID samples was 101 days. Timing of post-vaccine sample collection was a median about 72 days after dose two, with a range of 14 to 241.

The TCR sequence derives from a human donor who had recovered from COVID-19. The source material was CD4+ T cells from blood, sampled about 7 months after SARS-CoV-2 vaccination.

CDR3 coding DNA: TGTGCCAGCAGTCGAAACCGGGACAGGGTAGCAAACGAGCAGTACTTC. It specifies CASSRNRDRVANEQYF. The chain uses TRBV6-1 and TRBJ2-7; TRBD1 matches at 9 bases. The ends lost 5 bases at V and 5 bases at J; junction bases unmatched: 13. Germline V gives CDR1 MNHNS, CDR2 SASEGT. This CDR3 has 16 amino acids.